Presented here are 23 T cell receptor beta chains from one specimen sequenced in a study of cytomegalovirus exposure and HLA in healthy donors. It was with 60 Vbeta and 13 Jbeta primers that the PCR ran. Assay used: immunoSEQ multiplex PCR; TCRdb lists only in-frame clones, some missing. The data show about 160,000 clones, 65% to 90% seen once. Sequenced sample: PBMCs. These TCRs come from a man between 45 and 60 years old in good health and CMV-seropositive.

This clone has only one observation. The genes are TRBV28 and TRBJ1-6; 7 bases match TRBD1. This CDR3 is built from 17 residues. V lost 0 bases, J lost 6 bases, and 8 bases stayed unmatched. CDR1 and CDR2 from the germline V gene are MDHEN and SYDVKM. CDR3 coding DNA: TGTGCCAGCAGTTTATGGGGGGCAGGGGGTAGTAATTCACCCCTCCACTTT. Protein product: CASSLWGAGGSNSPLHF. Looking up the rest from reference TRBV28 and TRBJ1-6 gives the full variable domain: DVKVTQSSRYLVKRTGEKVFLECVQDMDHENMFWYRQDPGLGLRLIYFSYDVKMKEKGDIPEGYSVSREKKERFSLILESASTNQTSMYLCASSLWGAGGSNSPLHFGNGTRLTVT.

V gene TRBV30 combines with J gene TRBJ2-1, with D perhaps matching TRBD2 (5 bases). V shed 3 bases and J shed 6 bases, with 21 bases lying between them. The CDR3 runs to 16 residues. The V gene's germline CDR1 is GTSNPN and CDR2 SVGIG (reference sequence). The CDR3 loop is CAWSRVRWTEGNEQFF. CDR3 DNA sequence: TGTGCCTGGAGCCGAGTACGTTGGACTGAGGGCAATGAGCAGTTCTTC. Full variable domain (outside the CDR3, taken from reference TRBV30 and TRBJ2-1): SQTIHQWPATLVQPVGSPLSLECTVEGTSNPNLYWYRQAAGRGLQLLFYSVGIGQISSEVPQNLSASRPQDRQFILSSKKLLLSDSGFYLCAWSRVRWTEGNEQFFGPGTRLTVL.

The genes are TRBV11-1 and TRBJ2-5; TRBD2 agrees at 14 bases. This CDR3 has 16 residues. V lost 5 bases and J lost 4; bases outside the gene matches: 6. Germline lookup yields CDR1 SGHAT and CDR2 FQDESV (reference sequence). CDR3 residues: CASSAGTSGGRETQYF. CDR3 DNA sequence: TGTGCCAGCAGCGCCGGGACTAGCGGGGGTAGAGAGACCCAGTACTTC.

The chain carries TRBV5-7 and TRBJ2-1; 8 bases line up with TRBD2. TRBV5-7 is an ORF, and what it does is uncertain. V shed 0 bases and J 9 bases; nucleotides not matched to a gene: 5. The CDR3 has 14 amino acids. The CDR3 region is CASSLASGFCEQFF. CDR3 DNA sequence: TGTGCCAGCAGCTTGGCTAGCGGGTTCTGTGAGCAGTTCTTC.

The rearrangement uses TRBV5-4 and TRBJ2-7; D is uncertain. Trimming removed 7 bases at V and 2 bases at J, with 16 bases between. The CDR3 runs to 14 residues. CDR1 is SGHNT, CDR2 YYREEE, per germline (reference sequence). The chain's CDR3 is CASFNLNPPYEQYF. The DNA of the CDR3 is TGTGCCAGCTTCAACTTAAACCCACCCTACGAGCAGTACTTC.

The gene calls are TRBV28 and TRBJ2-1; unclear D gene. V lost 1 base and J lost 9, with 7 bases in between. CDR3 size: 12 residues. Germline V gene data show CDR1 as MDHEN and CDR2 as SYDVKM. CDR3 sequence (DNA): TGTGCCAGCAGTTTATTAGGCGGTGAGCAGTTCTTC. Its translation is CASSLLGGEQFF.

V and J are TRBV6-5 and TRBJ1-5, with a tentative D call TRBD1 (5 bases). Trimming stripped 6 bases from V and 6 bases from J, with 18 bases between. CDR1 and CDR2 (germline): MNHEY, SVGAGI. CDR3 size: 15 residues. As DNA, the CDR3 is TGTGCCAGCAGCCCCCCCCCGGGGGGTAGTCAGCCCCAGCATTTT. Protein product: CASSPPPGGSQPQHF.

The chain recombines TRBV6-5 with TRBJ2-7; D unclear. Germline V gives CDR1 MNHEY, CDR2 SVGAGI. This CDR3 spans 15 amino acids. Trimming pared 0 bases from V and 3 bases from J, leaving 12 bases between. The CDR3 here is CASSYSNDRVYEQYF. The CDR3 DNA follows: TGTGCCAGCAGTTACTCAAATGATCGGGTCTACGAGCAGTACTTC.

V and J are TRBV19 and TRBJ1-1, with D possibly TRBD1 on 5 matching bases. Looked up from germline, CDR1 is LNHDA and CDR2 is SQIVND (reference sequence). The CDR3 extends over 15 amino acids. The germline V and J ends were trimmed by 5 bases and 1 base, with 14 bases remaining between them. The CDR3 sequence: CASSDPRGRNTEAFF. The DNA of the CDR3 is TGTGCCAGTAGTGACCCAAGGGGCAGGAACACTGAAGCTTTCTTT.

The CDR3 reads CASSPDRVSYEQYF. The CDR3 DNA reads TGTGCCAGCAGTCCCGACAGGGTCTCCTACGAGCAGTACTTC. J is TRBJ2-7 and V is TRBV28, with 7 bases fitting TRBD1. Trimming cost V 5 bases and J 0 bases; bases outside gene matches: 4. Germline assignment: CDR1 MDHEN and CDR2 SYDVKM. The CDR3 spans 14 residues.

With respect to this clone: Other DNA sequences in this sample translate to the same CDR3. J is TRBJ2-2 and V is TRBV4-3; maybe TRBD2 (6 bases). V was pared by 1 base and J by 0 bases, with 6 bases between. Germline CDR1 is LGHNA and CDR2 is YSLEER. The CDR3 is made up of 15 amino acids. CDR3 coding DNA: TGCGCCAGCAGCCAAGGGACTACGAACACCGGGGAGCTGTTTTTT. This sequence encodes CASSQGTTNTGELFF.

The chain is built from TRBV7-3 and TRBJ2-3; D might be TRBD1 (6 bases). Trimming pared 0 bases from V and 4 bases from J, leaving 8 bases between. The CDR3 totals 14 residues. CDR1 and CDR2 (germline): SGHTA, FQGTGA. CDR3 coding DNA: TGTGCCAGCAGCTTAACGACAGGTTCAGATACGCAGTATTTT. This codes for CASSLTTGSDTQYF.

This clone was counted between two and nine times. At one of its ends the junction is not consistent with the germline gene, which may arise from a read error. The chain combines TRBV28 with TRBJ2-5, with 9 bases that match TRBD2. There are 15 residues in the CDR3. In germline, CDR1 is MDHEN, CDR2 SYDVKM. The CDR3 DNA reads as TGTGCCAGCAGTTTCGCGGCTAGCGGGATAGAGGCCCAGTACTTC. Protein sequence: CASSFAASGIEAQYF.

The chain employs TRBV10-3 and TRBJ2-7; possible D gene TRBD2, 6 bases. The CDR3 has 12 amino acids. The germline gives CDR1 ENHRY, CDR2 SYGVKD. V was pared by 3 bases and J by 5 bases, with 8 bases between. Here the CDR3 DNA reads TGTGCCATCAGTGACGGGGGAGACGAGCAGTACTTC. It is translated as CAISDGGDEQYF.

The rearrangement links TRBV28 to TRBJ2-3; 12 bases fit TRBD2. This CDR3 has 15 residues. Germline-derived CDR1 and CDR2 are MDHEN and SYDVKM. Trimming at V came to 5 bases and at J to 6 bases, leaving 6 bases not matched to a gene. In DNA, the CDR3 is TGTGCCAGCAGTCCCCGGACTAGCGGGACTGATACGCAGTATTTT. Translation: CASSPRTSGTDTQYF. Full variable domain (rest looked up from reference TRBV28 and TRBJ2-3): DVKVTQSSRYLVKRTGEKVFLECVQDMDHENMFWYRQDPGLGLRLIYFSYDVKMKEKGDIPEGYSVSREKKERFSLILESASTNQTSMYLCASSPRTSGTDTQYFGPGTRLTVL.

J is TRBJ2-7 and V is TRBV5-4; the match to TRBD1 covers 11 bases. V dropped 3 bases and J dropped 5; count of bases not matched to a gene: 7. The CDR3 length is 15 residues. Germline CDR1 reads SGHNT; CDR2 reads YYREEE (reference sequence). The CDR3 bases are TGTGCCAGCAGCTCCGGGACAGGGGGAATCAACGAGCAGTACTTC. Its translation: CASSSGTGGINEQYF.

The genes are TRBV13 and TRBJ2-5, with TRBD2 as a possible D gene (7 bases). Germline CDR1 PRHDT, CDR2 FYEKMQ (reference sequence). V lost 5 bases, J lost 11 bases, and 24 bases lay in between. The CDR3 consists of 15 residues. For the CDR3, the DNA is TGTGCCAGCAGCGCCGGCCGGGACACCGGACTAGTTCAGTACTTC. Translation: CASSAGRDTGLVQYF.

J is TRBJ2-6 and V is TRBV5-6; 7 nucleotides align to TRBD1. Germline-derived CDR1 and CDR2 are SGHDT and YYEEEE. V lost 2 bases and J lost 0; bases outside the gene matches: 5. The CDR3 spans 17 residues. The CDR3 DNA follows: TGTGCCAGCAGCTTCGGGACAGTAAGCTCTGGGGCCAACGTCCTGACTTTC. This codes for CASSFGTVSSGANVLTF.

Points on this clone: Other nucleotide sequences in the sample specify the same CDR3. The gene calls are TRBV19 and TRBJ1-5; TRBD1 agrees at 10 bases. The CDR3 has 14 amino acids. V shed 8 bases, J shed 2 bases, and the junction held 3 bases outside the gene matches. Germline V gives CDR1 LNHDA, CDR2 SQIVND (reference sequence). The CDR3 nucleotides are TGTGCCAGTTCCGGGACAGGGGGCAATCAGCCCCAGCATTTT. As protein: CASSGTGGNQPQHF.

The chain uses TRBV5-6 and TRBJ2-3; 8 bases match TRBD1. The CDR3 loop spans 16 amino acids. CDR1 SGHDT and CDR2 YYEEEE come from the germline V gene. J gave up 2 bases and V 5 bases, and 10 bases lay outside the gene matches. CDR3 sequence (DNA): TGTGCCAGCAGAAATATGACAGGGGTCCCCACAGATACGCAGTATTTT. Translating gives CASRNMTGVPTDTQYF.

The V gene is TRBV7-9, the J gene TRBJ2-3, with D uncertain. Germline-derived CDR1 and CDR2 are SEHNR and FQNEAQ (reference sequence). The V gene lost 4 bases and the J gene lost 0 bases, with 11 bases spanning the gap. CDR3 size: 15 residues. CDR3 sequence reads: CASSSLSTSTDTQYF. CDR3 in DNA: TGTGCCAGCAGCTCACTCTCCACCAGCACAGATACGCAGTATTTT.

The chain employs TRBV5-4 and TRBJ2-5, with 15 nucleotides matching TRBD2. Germline V gene lookup returns CDR1 SGHNT and CDR2 YYREEE (reference sequence). Trimming took 4 bases from V and 5 from J; bases not matched to a gene: 9. The CDR3 sequence is 17 residues long. CDR3 in amino acids: CASSRRTSGGARETQYF. Written as DNA, the CDR3 is TGTGCCAGCAGCCGAAGGACTAGCGGGGGGGCCCGGGAGACCCAGTACTTC.

The chain employs TRBV7-3 and TRBJ2-1; 7 nucleotides line up with TRBD2. With V trimmed by 1 base and J by 6 bases, 6 bases remained unmatched. Germline V gene sequence: CDR1 SGHTA, CDR2 FQGTGA. This CDR3 is built from 15 residues. The CDR3 reads CASSLNSGAGNEQFF. The CDR3 nucleotides read TGTGCCAGCAGCTTAAACAGCGGGGCGGGCAATGAGCAGTTCTTC.